The 4 T cell receptor beta chains given below trace back to one sample, sequenced in a study of prognosis after radiotherapy for stage I lung cancer (dated by TCRdb to the early 2020s). For sequencing, an Illumina HiSeq 3000 was employed. Two rounds of multiplex PCR on genomic DNA were used to amplify the TCR beta CDR3 region. The first PCR round used primers specific to each TRBV and TRBJ gene, and the primer sequences were filed in Chinese patent CN105087789A. TCRdb itself trimmed the public reads at Q25 with fastp, ran MiXCR and retained productive beta chains. For every CDR3 protein sequence, its rows merge into one entry that carries the most common genes and DNA. Present in this sample are roughly 30,000 distinct CDR3 sequences, around 41% of which were seen just once. In total, the top ten clones hold roughly a third of the sample. The sequencing used PBMCs, collected before or after stereotactic body radiation therapy (not recorded which). These TCRs come from a donor aged 50 or older with non-small cell lung cancer.

In regard to this clonotype: A much larger clone lies a single base off, so this may be a read error. The CDR3 nucleotides are TGTGCCAGCAGTGACGGGACTAGCGGGATGGGAGAGACCCAGTACTTC. Translating it yields CASSDGTSGMGETQYF. The gene calls are TRBV6-2 or TRBV6-3 and TRBJ2-5, with TRBD2 matching 13 bases. CDR3 length: 16 amino acids. V was pared by 5 bases and J by 4 bases, with 7 bases of the junction left unmatched. Germline loops: CDR1 MNHEY, CDR2 SVGEGT.

This clonotype was found a few times. A far more abundant clone sits one base away, making this likely a read error. V usage is TRBV11-2 and J usage is TRBJ2-1; tentatively, D is TRBD2 (6 bases). The CDR3 loop spans 13 amino acids. The V gene lost 0 bases and the J gene lost 10 bases, with 10 bases spanning the gap. Germline V CDR1 and CDR2: SGHAT, FQNNGV. CDR3: CASSLDGAGEQFF. CDR3 nucleotide sequence: TGTGCCAGCAGCTTAGATGGGGCGGGGGAGCAGTTCTTC. Combining the CDR3 with reference TRBV11-2 and TRBJ2-1 gives the whole variable domain EAGVAQSPRYKIIEKRQSVAFWCNPISGHATLYWYQQILGQGPKLLIQFQNNGVVDDSQLPKDRFSAERLKGVDSTLKIQPAKLEDSAVYLCASSLDGAGEQFFGPGTRLTVL.

The chain couples TRBV11-2 to TRBJ1-2, with 9 positions matching TRBD1. Trimming took 2 bases from V and 9 from J; bases not matched to a gene: 4. Per the germline V gene, CDR1 is SGHAT and CDR2 is FQNNGV. This CDR3 is 13 amino acids long. The chain's CDR3 is CASSLTTGGSYTF. In DNA form, the CDR3 reads TGTGCCAGCAGCTTAACGACAGGGGGTAGCTACACCTTC. Together with reference TRBV11-2 and TRBJ1-2, the CDR3 gives the full variable domain: EAGVAQSPRYKIIEKRQSVAFWCNPISGHATLYWYQQILGQGPKLLIQFQNNGVVDDSQLPKDRFSAERLKGVDSTLKIQPAKLEDSAVYLCASSLTTGGSYTFGSGTRLTVV.

In its sample, this clonotype ranks as medium-sized. V is TRBV11-2 and J is TRBJ2-7; TRBD2 matches at 10 bases. The CDR3 loop spans 14 amino acids. After removal of 2 bases from V and 4 bases from J, the junction contained 2 bases not matched to a gene. CDR1 and CDR2 (germline): SGHAT, FQNNGV. CDR3 in DNA: TGTGCCAGCAGCTTATCTAGCGGGAGTTACGAGCAGTACTTC. Its translation: CASSLSSGSYEQYF.